These 6 T cell receptor beta chains came from one sample sequenced in a study of spatial heterogeneity in lung cancer. MiXCR, run by TCRdb on the 5' RACE reads, gives a single entry per CDR3 protein. This table holds roughly 25,000 distinct CDR3 sequences, more than 6.5% found once. The sample's time point: sample taken at primary tumor resection. The input material, whole RNA from tumor, nontumor lung or frozen PBMC, was sequenced unsorted. The starting material was PBMCs, obtained at surgery. The receptors come from a male donor with early-stage non-small cell lung cancer.

This clonotype turned up a few times. The V call is TRBV7-8, the J call TRBJ2-5; TRBD2 agrees at 10 bases. This CDR3 comprises 16 residues. V lost 0 bases, J lost 6 bases, and 7 bases stayed unmatched. Looked up from germline, CDR1 is SGHVS and CDR2 is FQNEAQ. CDR3 protein: CASSLAPSGSSKTQYF. The DNA of the CDR3 is TGTGCCAGCAGCTTAGCGCCTAGCGGGAGTTCTAAGACCCAGTACTTC.

This clonotype was seen ten or more times. The chain carries TRBV11-2 and TRBJ2-2; possibly TRBD1 or TRBD2 for D (6 bases each). CDR1 and CDR2 (germline): SGHAT, FQNNGV. CDR3 length: 15 amino acids. V shed 3 bases and J shed 3 bases, with 11 bases lying between them. CDR3 in amino acids: CASSFLGGYTGELFF. The CDR3 DNA is TGTGCCAGCAGCTTCCTGGGGGGCTACACCGGGGAGCTGTTTTTT. Based on the CDR3 plus reference TRBV11-2 and TRBJ2-2, the full variable domain is EAGVAQSPRYKIIEKRQSVAFWCNPISGHATLYWYQQILGQGPKLLIQFQNNGVVDDSQLPKDRFSAERLKGVDSTLKIQPAKLEDSAVYLCASSFLGGYTGELFFGEGSRLTVL.

This clonotype was detected many times. The chain recombines TRBV11-2 with TRBJ2-1, with D perhaps matching TRBD1 or TRBD2 (6 bases each). Trimming cost V 4 bases and J 6 bases, with 10 bases left between them. Germline V CDR1 and CDR2: SGHAT, FQNNGV. The CDR3 is 13 amino acids. The CDR3 DNA sequence: TGTGCCAGCAGCTCTTGGGGGGCCAATGAGCAGTTCTTC. Protein product: CASSSWGANEQFF. Together with reference TRBV11-2 and TRBJ2-1, the CDR3 gives the full variable domain: EAGVAQSPRYKIIEKRQSVAFWCNPISGHATLYWYQQILGQGPKLLIQFQNNGVVDDSQLPKDRFSAERLKGVDSTLKIQPAKLEDSAVYLCASSSWGANEQFFGPGTRLTVL.

This clonotype was detected ten times or more. This sequence joins TRBV7-2 and TRBJ2-1, with TRBD1 as a possible D gene (6 bases). Trimming removed 4 bases at V and 6 bases at J, with 13 bases between. Germline CDR1 and CDR2: SGHTA and FQGNSA. This CDR3 has 14 residues. CDR3 loop: CASSSTRGTNEQFF. CDR3 coding DNA: TGTGCCAGCAGCTCTACGAGGGGGACCAATGAGCAGTTCTTC.

Ten or more counts support this clonotype. The V and J genes are TRBV14 and TRBJ1-1; D possibly corresponds to TRBD1 (5 bases). The germline V and J ends were trimmed by 0 bases and 6 bases, with 8 bases remaining between them. CDR1 and CDR2 (germline): SGHDN, FVKESK. The CDR3 extends over 13 amino acids. The CDR3 loop is CASSQDPRAEAFF. The CDR3, as DNA: TGTGCCAGCAGCCAAGACCCCAGGGCTGAAGCTTTCTTT.

In its sample, this clonotype was seen a few times. V is TRBV7-2 and J is TRBJ2-7; D is perhaps TRBD2 (5 bases). Per germline, CDR1 SGHTA and CDR2 FQGNSA. Trimming stripped 1 base from V and 6 bases from J, with 10 bases between. This CDR3 comprises 13 residues. CDR3 in DNA: TGTGCCAGCAGCTTAGTTATGGAGGTCGAGCAGTACTTC. This codes for CASSLVMEVEQYF.